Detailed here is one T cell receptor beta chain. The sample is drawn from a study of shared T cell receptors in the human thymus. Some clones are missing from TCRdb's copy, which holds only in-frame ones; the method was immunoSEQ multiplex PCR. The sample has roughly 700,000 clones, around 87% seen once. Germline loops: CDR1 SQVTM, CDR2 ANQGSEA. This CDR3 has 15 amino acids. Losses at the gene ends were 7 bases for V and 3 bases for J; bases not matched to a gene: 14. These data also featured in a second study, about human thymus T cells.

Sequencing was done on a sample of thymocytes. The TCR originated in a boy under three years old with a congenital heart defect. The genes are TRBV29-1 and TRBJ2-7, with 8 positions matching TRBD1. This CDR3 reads CSAIQGGGTGYEQYF. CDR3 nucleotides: TGCAGCGCAATACAGGGGGGCGGGACCGGCTACGAGCAGTACTTC.